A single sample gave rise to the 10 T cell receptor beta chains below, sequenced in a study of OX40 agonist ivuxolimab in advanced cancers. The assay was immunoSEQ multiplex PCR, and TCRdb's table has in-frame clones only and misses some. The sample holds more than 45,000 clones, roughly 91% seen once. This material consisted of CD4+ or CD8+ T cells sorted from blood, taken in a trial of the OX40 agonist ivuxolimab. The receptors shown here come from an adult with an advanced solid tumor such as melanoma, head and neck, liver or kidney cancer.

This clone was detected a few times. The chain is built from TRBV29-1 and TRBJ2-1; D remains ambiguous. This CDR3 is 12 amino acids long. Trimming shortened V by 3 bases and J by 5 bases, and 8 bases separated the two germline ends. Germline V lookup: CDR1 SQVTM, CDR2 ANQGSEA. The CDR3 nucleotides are TGCAGCGTTGAGTTAAAAGACAATGAGCAGTTCTTC. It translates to CSVELKDNEQFF.

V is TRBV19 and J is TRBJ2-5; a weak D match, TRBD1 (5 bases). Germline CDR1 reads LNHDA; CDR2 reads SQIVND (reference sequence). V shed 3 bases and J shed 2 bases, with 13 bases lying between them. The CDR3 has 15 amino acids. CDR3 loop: CASSMTALLQETQYF. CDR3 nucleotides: TGTGCCAGTAGTATGACAGCATTATTACAAGAGACCCAGTACTTC. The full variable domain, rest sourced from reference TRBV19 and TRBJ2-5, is DGGITQSPKYLFRKEGQNVTLSCEQNLNHDAMYWYRQDPGQGLRLIYYSQIVNDFQKGDIAEGYSVSREKKESFPLTVTSAQKNPTAFYLCASSMTALLQETQYFGPGTRLLVL.

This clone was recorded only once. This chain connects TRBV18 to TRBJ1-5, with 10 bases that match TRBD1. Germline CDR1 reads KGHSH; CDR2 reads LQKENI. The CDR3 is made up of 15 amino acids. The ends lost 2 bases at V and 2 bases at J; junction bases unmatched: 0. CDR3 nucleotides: TGTGCCAGCTCACCAGGGACAGGGGGCAATCAGCCCCAGCATTTT. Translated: CASSPGTGGNQPQHF.

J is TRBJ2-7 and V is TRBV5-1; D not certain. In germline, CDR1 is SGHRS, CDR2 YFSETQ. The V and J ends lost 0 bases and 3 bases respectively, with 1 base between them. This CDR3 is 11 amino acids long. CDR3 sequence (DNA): TGCGCCAGCAGCTTGGGCTACGAGCAGTACTTC. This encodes CASSLGYEQYF.

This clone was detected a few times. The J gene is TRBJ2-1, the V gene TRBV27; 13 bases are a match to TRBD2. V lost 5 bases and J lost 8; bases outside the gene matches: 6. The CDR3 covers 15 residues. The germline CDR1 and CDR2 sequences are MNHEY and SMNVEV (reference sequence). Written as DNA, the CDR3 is TGTGCCAGCAGTCTTGGGACTAGCGGGGTAGATGAGCAGTTCTTC. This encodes CASSLGTSGVDEQFF.

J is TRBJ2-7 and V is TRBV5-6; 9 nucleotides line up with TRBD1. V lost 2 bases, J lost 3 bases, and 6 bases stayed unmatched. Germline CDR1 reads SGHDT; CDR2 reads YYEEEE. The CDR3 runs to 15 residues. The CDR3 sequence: CASSFLTGGSYEQYF. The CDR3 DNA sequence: TGTGCCAGCAGCTTCCTGACAGGGGGAAGCTACGAGCAGTACTTC.

DNA of the CDR3: TGTGCCAGCAGCTTAGAAGGGACAGGGGTACTCACAGATACGCAGTATTTT. It is translated as CASSLEGTGVLTDTQYF. V and J are TRBV7-6 and TRBJ2-3; 10 bases map to TRBD1. The V segment lost 1 base and the J segment 2 bases; nucleotides outside the gene matches: 6. Germline-derived CDR1 and CDR2 are SGHVS and FNYEAQ. CDR3 length: 17 residues.

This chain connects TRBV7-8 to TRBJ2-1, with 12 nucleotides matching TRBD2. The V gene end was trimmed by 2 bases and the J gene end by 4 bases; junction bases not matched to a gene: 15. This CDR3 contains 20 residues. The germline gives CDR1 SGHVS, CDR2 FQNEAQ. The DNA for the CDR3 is TGTGCCAGCAGCTTAAGAGTTACGACTAGCGGGGGACAATCGTACAATGAGCAGTTCTTC. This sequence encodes CASSLRVTTSGGQSYNEQFF.

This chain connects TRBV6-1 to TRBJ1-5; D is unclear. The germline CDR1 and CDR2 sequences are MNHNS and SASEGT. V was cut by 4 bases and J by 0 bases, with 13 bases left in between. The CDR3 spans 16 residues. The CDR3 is CASSVSSVGSNQPQHF. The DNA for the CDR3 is TGTGCCAGCAGTGTTTCGTCCGTCGGTAGCAATCAGCCCCAGCATTTT.

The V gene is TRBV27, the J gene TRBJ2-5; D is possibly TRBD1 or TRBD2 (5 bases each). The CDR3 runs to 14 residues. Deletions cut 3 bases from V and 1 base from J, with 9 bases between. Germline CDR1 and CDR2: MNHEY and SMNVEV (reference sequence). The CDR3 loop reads CASSFRGSQETQYF. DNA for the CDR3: TGTGCCAGCAGTTTCCGGGGCTCCCAAGAGACCCAGTACTTC.